What follows are 3 T cell receptor beta chains derived from one specimen sequenced in a study of glioma-infiltrating T cells after dendritic cell vaccination. Produced via immunoSEQ multiplex PCR; TCRdb's table is partial and in-frame only. The sample gives about 87,000 clones, 83% of which show up once; around 6.5% is in the top ten. The time point is: after dendritic cell vaccination, including at tumor progression/relapse. The sequenced sample was blood, obtained after dendritic cell vaccination. These TCRs come from a human donor with glioblastoma.

The chain has TRBV9 and TRBJ1-1, with TRBD1 matching over 8 bases. The germline CDR1 and CDR2 sequences are SGDLS and YYNGEE. After removal of 3 bases from V and 5 bases from J, the junction contained 15 bases not matched to a gene. The CDR3 spans 17 residues. CDR3 coding DNA: TGTGCCAGCAGCGGCACGCAGGATCGACAGGGGTCTACTGAAGCTTTCTTT. Its protein is CASSGTQDRQGSTEAFF.

This clone was seen more than once but under ten times. The chain links TRBV2 to TRBJ1-3; 8 bases fit TRBD1. CDR1 is SNHLY and CDR2 is FYNNEI in the germline V gene. V was clipped by 6 bases and J by 0 bases; unmatched bases: 1. The CDR3 runs 14 residues. CDR3 loop: CASRQGASGNTIYF. The CDR3, as DNA: TGTGCCAGCAGGCAGGGGGCCTCTGGAAACACCATATATTTT.

The count of this clone is one. The rearrangement uses TRBV5-1 and TRBJ1-2; 8 positions match TRBD1. The germline V gene has CDR1 SGHRS and CDR2 YFSETQ. The CDR3 loop spans 17 amino acids. V dropped 4 bases and J dropped 7; count of bases not matched to a gene: 18. The CDR3 DNA is TGCGCCAGCAGCCGGCGACTCGAGGACAGGGTACGAGTTGGCTACACCTTC. The encoded protein is CASSRRLEDRVRVGYTF. Based on the CDR3 plus reference TRBV5-1 and TRBJ1-2, the full variable domain is KAGVTQTPRYLIKTRGQQVTLSCSPISGHRSVSWYQQTPGQGLQFLFEYFSETQRNKGNFPGRFSGRQFSNSRSEMNVSTLELGDSALYLCASSRRLEDRVRVGYTFGSGTRLTVV.